Listed below are T cell receptor beta chains from one sample, sequenced in a study of CD8 T cells in Susac syndrome. TCRdb called the immunoSEQ multiplex PCR reads again in MiXCR, with one record for every CDR3 protein. The sample includes 75,000 to 95,000 distinct CDR3 sequences, 91% of them seen just once. The sequenced material came from CD8+ T cells from PBMCs. These TCRs come from a human donor with multiple sclerosis. Each CDR3 is given with its conserved first and last residue. The order of the fields is D gene, clone size, V gene, J gene, CDR3 DNA, CDR3 protein. A D gene is named only where the DNA matches it firmly. Clone sizes are given selectively: once, few, many, or a class where the clone is expanded.

D gene: TRBD2; clone size: NA; V gene: TRBV18; J gene: TRBJ2-7; CDR3 DNA: TGTGCCAGCTCACCGCGATCGGGACTAGCGGGCAGCTCCTACGAGCAGTACTTC; CDR3 protein: CASSPRSGLAGSSYEQYF
D gene: NA; clone size: NA; V gene: TRBV3-1; J gene: TRBJ1-2; CDR3 DNA: TGTGCCAGCAGCCAAGCTTTAGGAGTTCACTATGGCTACACCTTC; CDR3 protein: CASSQALGVHYGYTF
D gene: NA; clone size: NA; V gene: TRBV5-1; J gene: TRBJ2-2; CDR3 DNA: TGCGCCAGCAGCATTTTGAACACCGGGGAGCTGTTTTTT; CDR3 protein: CASSILNTGELFF
D gene: TRBD1; clone size: NA; V gene: TRBV19; J gene: TRBJ1-2; CDR3 DNA: TGTGCCAGTAGTTTAGTACCGGGACAGGGGACTTATGGCTACACCTTC; CDR3 protein: CASSLVPGQGTYGYTF
D gene: NA; clone size: once; V gene: TRBV27; J gene: TRBJ2-7; CDR3 DNA: TGTGCCAGCAGCTTAAGCGGGCCCTCCTACGAGCAGTACTTC; CDR3 protein: CASSLSGPSYEQYF
D gene: NA; clone size: NA; V gene: TRBV6-6; J gene: TRBJ2-7; CDR3 DNA: TGTGCCAGCAGTTACGCTGGCGGGACCTCCTACGAGCAGTACTTC; CDR3 protein: CASSYAGGTSYEQYF
D gene: NA; clone size: NA; V gene: TRBV24-1; J gene: TRBJ1-5; CDR3 DNA: TGTGCCACCTCCGGCCCAGGGAGCAATCAGCCCCAGCATTTT; CDR3 protein: CATSGPGSNQPQHF
D gene: NA; clone size: NA; V gene: TRBV4-3; J gene: TRBJ1-1; CDR3 DNA: TGCGCCAGCAGCCAGGGGGGGATAGGGCCCACTGAAGCTTTCTTT; CDR3 protein: CASSQGGIGPTEAFF
D gene: NA; clone size: NA; V gene: TRBV19; J gene: TRBJ1-1; CDR3 DNA: TGTGCCAGTAGTGCGGTTAGGGATGAAGCTTTCTTT; CDR3 protein: CASSAVRDEAFF
D gene: TRBD2; clone size: NA; V gene: TRBV10-3; J gene: TRBJ2-7; CDR3 DNA: TGTGCCATCAGTGAACTAGCGGGAACCTACGAGCAGTACTTC; CDR3 protein: CAISELAGTYEQYF
D gene: NA; clone size: NA; V gene: TRBV14; J gene: TRBJ1-1; CDR3 DNA: TGTGCCAGCAGCCATGTACGCGGGATCGGGGCCACTGAAGCTTTCTTT; CDR3 protein: CASSHVRGIGATEAFF
D gene: TRBD2; clone size: NA; V gene: TRBV19; J gene: TRBJ2-3; CDR3 DNA: TGTGCCAGTAGTATCTGGACTAGCGGGTCTTATACGCAGTATTTT; CDR3 protein: CASSIWTSGSYTQYF
D gene: NA; clone size: NA; V gene: TRBV7-6; J gene: TRBJ2-1; CDR3 DNA: TGTGCCAGCAGCCTACAGGGTTCTTCCTACAATGAGCAGTTCTTC; CDR3 protein: CASSLQGSSYNEQFF
D gene: NA; clone size: NA; V gene: TRBV2; J gene: TRBJ2-7; CDR3 DNA: TGTGCCAGCAGTGAAGCGCTTGGGACCCTATACGAGCAGTACTTC; CDR3 protein: CASSEALGTLYEQYF
D gene: NA; clone size: NA; V gene: TRBV20-1; J gene: TRBJ2-5; CDR3 DNA: TGCAGTGCTAGAGATATCGGGGGCCCTAGCCAAGAGACCCAGTACTTC; CDR3 protein: CSARDIGGPSQETQYF
D gene: NA; clone size: NA; V gene: TRBV28; J gene: TRBJ2-2; CDR3 DNA: TGTGCCAGCGGGGGATCAGGGGAGCTGTTTTTT; CDR3 protein: CASGGSGELFF
D gene: NA; clone size: NA; V gene: TRBV11-2; J gene: TRBJ2-2; CDR3 DNA: TGTGCCAGCAGCCCTAACACGGCGGGGGCAAACACCGGGGAGCTGTTTTTT; CDR3 protein: CASSPNTAGANTGELFF
D gene: NA; clone size: NA; V gene: TRBV27; J gene: TRBJ2-6; CDR3 DNA: TGTGCCAGCAGACCCCCGGGAGTTCTGGGGGCCAATTTGACTTTC; CDR3 protein: CASRPPGVLGANLTF
D gene: NA; clone size: NA; V gene: TRBV15; J gene: TRBJ2-1; CDR3 DNA: TGTGCCACCAGCATGAGCAGGGTGGGCAATGAGCAGTTCTTC; CDR3 protein: CATSMSRVGNEQFF
D gene: NA; clone size: few; V gene: TRBV19; J gene: TRBJ2-7; CDR3 DNA: TGTGCCAGTAGTTGGGTCAGCGGGTCCACCTACGAGCAGTACTTC; CDR3 protein: CASSWVSGSTYEQYF
D gene: NA; clone size: NA; V gene: TRBV5-6; J gene: TRBJ1-6; CDR3 DNA: TGTGCCAGCAGCTTGAGTTTGACAGTCGCTTCACCCCTCCACTTT; CDR3 protein: CASSLSLTVASPLHF
D gene: NA; clone size: NA; V gene: TRBV11-2; J gene: TRBJ2-5; CDR3 DNA: TGTGCCAGCAGCTCCCCCGAGCCTAACGCCGAGACCCAGTACTTC; CDR3 protein: CASSSPEPNAETQYF
D gene: NA; clone size: NA; V gene: TRBV6-5; J gene: TRBJ2-6; CDR3 DNA: TGTGCCAGCAGTTACCCCACGACAGACTCTGGGGCCAACGTCCTGACTTTC; CDR3 protein: CASSYPTTDSGANVLTF